This passage covers 6 T cell receptor beta chains from one sample sequenced in a study of post-analysis software for immune sequencing data. Whole-study findings and limits: Four or five TRBV segments, TRBV5-6, TRBV5-1 and TRBV20-1 among them, were found more frequent in patients than controls.

TCR beta libraries were prepared from cDNA with unique molecular identifiers. TCRdb redid the calling of the PCR reads with MiXCR, one entry per CDR3 protein. Among just over 250,000 distinct CDR3 sequences listed, 30% to 45% were seen once. Their target antigens are unknown. Sequencing used blood. These receptors were collected from a girl aged 10 to 17 with multiple sclerosis.

Concerning this clonotype: A much larger clone lies a single base off, so this may be a read error. V gene TRBV15 combines with J gene TRBJ1-5; D not certain. The germline V gene encodes CDR1 LNHNV and CDR2 YYDKDF (reference sequence). The CDR3 has 12 amino acids. Trimming left V 0 bases short and J 9 bases short, with 6 bases between. CDR3 sequence reads: CATSREVRPQHF. The CDR3 DNA is TGTGCCACCAGCAGAGAAGTTCGGCCCCAGCATTTT.

About this clonotype itself: A much larger clone lies a single base off, so this may be a read error. The chain uses TRBV6-5 and TRBJ2-7; D is tentatively TRBD1 or TRBD2 (6 bases each). V lost 0 bases and J lost 10, with 13 bases in between. Germline CDR1 and CDR2: MNHEY and SVGAGI. The CDR3 covers 13 residues. The CDR3 nucleotides read TGTGCCAGCAGTTACTCGGCACCCGGGGGCCAGTACTTC. This encodes CASSYSAPGGQYF.

The sample holds many counts of this clonotype. The genes are TRBV6-5 and TRBJ2-1, with 14 bases fitting TRBD2. This CDR3 spans 16 amino acids. V dropped 6 bases and J dropped 3; count of bases not matched to a gene: 4. Germline CDR1 and CDR2: MNHEY and SVGAGI. CDR3 in DNA: TGTGCCAGCAGACGGGGACTAGCGGGGGTCTACAATGAGCAGTTCTTC. This codes for CASRRGLAGVYNEQFF.

The V gene is TRBV7-2, the J gene TRBJ2-1; 10 bases agree with TRBD2. The CDR3 consists of 17 residues. V was clipped by 5 bases and J by 7 bases; unmatched bases: 14. Per the germline V gene, CDR1 is SGHTA and CDR2 is FQGNSA. CDR3 DNA: TGTGCCAGCAGCCCCCTTTGGAGCGGGGGGGCCGAAAATGAGCAGTTCTTC. This codes for CASSPLWSGGAENEQFF.

The chain employs TRBV18 and TRBJ1-1; no definite D call. Germline V gene data show CDR1 as KGHSH and CDR2 as LQKENI. This CDR3 is 15 amino acids long. V gave up 3 bases and J gave up 1 base, with 12 bases separating them. DNA of the CDR3: TGTGCCAGCTCACCCCAACCGCACGAGAACACTGAAGCTTTCTTT. Protein sequence: CASSPQPHENTEAFF.

This clonotype was seen repeatedly, ten times or more. This sequence joins TRBV19 and TRBJ2-5; no firm D call. The CDR3 spans 14 residues. The V gene lost 3 bases and the J gene lost 5 bases, with 13 bases spanning the gap. Germline-derived CDR1 and CDR2 are LNHDA and SQIVND (reference sequence). CDR3 in amino acids: CASSIRNSRETQYF. For the CDR3, the DNA is TGTGCCAGTAGTATCCGGAATTCGCGGGAGACCCAGTACTTC.